This paragraph covers one T cell receptor beta chain sequence. Antigen: not known. The sample belongs to a study of T cells in localized non-small cell lung cancer. Findings and caveats of the study: Peak T cell clonality was found in uninvolved adjacent lung, exceeding tumor. Adjacent lung held a median roughly 60 of the top 100 tumor clones.

Clones were sequenced by immunoSEQ multiplex PCR, and TCRdb holds only the in-frame ones, with some missing. The sample yields about 19,000 clones, approximately 90% seen once. The CDR3 is 15 residues long. Germline assignment: CDR1 SGHRS and CDR2 YFSETQ. The ends were cut back, 0 bases at V and 6 bases at J, with 13 bases in the middle. The source was peripheral blood, collected before any cancer treatment. This sequence originates from a woman aged 35-75 years with stage I lung adenocarcinoma. This sequence joins TRBV5-1 and TRBJ2-4; no reliable D call. The CDR3 bases are TGCGCCAGCAGCTTGGGGCAGGCGCCGCTAAACATTCAGTACTTC. The encoded protein is CASSLGQAPLNIQYF.